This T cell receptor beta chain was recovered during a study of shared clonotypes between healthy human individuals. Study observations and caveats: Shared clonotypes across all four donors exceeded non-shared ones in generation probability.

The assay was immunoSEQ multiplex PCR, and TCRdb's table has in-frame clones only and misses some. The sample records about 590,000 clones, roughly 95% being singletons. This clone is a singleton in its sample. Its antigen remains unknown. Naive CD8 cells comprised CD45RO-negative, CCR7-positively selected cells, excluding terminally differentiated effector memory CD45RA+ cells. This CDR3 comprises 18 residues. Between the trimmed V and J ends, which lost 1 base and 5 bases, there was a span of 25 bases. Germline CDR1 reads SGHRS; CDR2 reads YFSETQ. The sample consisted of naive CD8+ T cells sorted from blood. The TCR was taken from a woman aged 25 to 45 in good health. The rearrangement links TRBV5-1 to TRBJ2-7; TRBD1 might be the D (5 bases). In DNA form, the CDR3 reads TGCGCCAGCAGCTTGTATTCCGAATTCCGGCAGGGCGTCCACGAGCAGTACTTC. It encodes CASSLYSEFRQGVHEQYF.